Listed here are 24 T cell receptor beta chains from one sample, sequenced in a study of blood T cell repertoires in COVID-19. Sequencing was performed with immunoSEQ multiplex PCR; in TCRdb, only in-frame clones are kept and a portion is missing. This table holds tens of thousands of clones, approximately 80% found once. Sequenced sample: peripheral blood. The receptors were gathered from a man between 65 and 79 years old with active COVID-19.

The chain's CDR3 is CAISERGSTDTQYF. Written as DNA, the CDR3 is TGTGCCATCAGTGAGAGGGGTAGCACAGATACGCAGTATTTT. The V and J genes are TRBV10-3 and TRBJ2-3; D may be TRBD1 (5 bases). The CDR3 is 14 residues long. Germline V gene lookup returns CDR1 ENHRY and CDR2 SYGVKD. V was cut by 2 bases and J by 0 bases, with 6 bases left in between.

J is TRBJ2-3 and V is TRBV2; TRBD2 matches 9 bases. Trimming at V came to 4 bases and at J to 2 bases, leaving 7 bases not matched to a gene. This CDR3 comprises 16 residues. In germline, CDR1 is SNHLY, CDR2 FYNNEI. CDR3 DNA sequence: TGTGCCAGCAGTGTCTGGGGCGGGGGGGCCACAGATACGCAGTATTTT. Amino acid sequence: CASSVWGGGATDTQYF.

This clone was seen once. The chain combines TRBV27 with TRBJ1-5; D ambiguous. Between the trimmed V and J ends, which lost 6 bases and 0 bases, there was a span of 12 bases. Per germline, CDR1 MNHEY and CDR2 SMNVEV (reference sequence). The CDR3 length is 15 residues. CDR3 in amino acids: CASSPLGDSNQPQHF. CDR3 nucleotide sequence: TGTGCCAGCAGCCCTCTGGGCGATAGCAATCAGCCCCAGCATTTT.

The V gene is TRBV20-1, the J gene TRBJ1-1; 8 bases are shared with TRBD1. The CDR3 is 11 amino acids. Germline-derived CDR1 and CDR2 are DFQATT and SNEGSKA (reference sequence). J gave up 8 bases and V 3 bases, and 2 bases lay outside the gene matches. CDR3: CSARGTGEAFF. The CDR3 DNA sequence: TGCAGTGCTAGGGGGACAGGCGAAGCTTTCTTT.

The J gene is TRBJ1-6, the V gene TRBV5-1; TRBD1 matches 7 bases. Germline CDR1 SGHRS, CDR2 YFSETQ. The CDR3 has 14 residues. The ends lost 4 bases at V and 8 bases at J; junction bases unmatched: 6. CDR3 sequence: CASSLTGRYSPLHF. CDR3 nucleotides: TGCGCCAGCAGCCTGACAGGGAGGTATTCACCCCTCCACTTT.

This chain uses TRBV6-1 with TRBJ1-5; possible D gene TRBD1, 5 bases. The germline V gene encodes CDR1 MNHNS and CDR2 SASEGT. This CDR3 contains 15 residues. Trimming removed 2 bases from V and 0 bases from J, with 8 bases in between. The CDR3: CASSEMGLSNQPQHF. In DNA form, the CDR3 reads TGTGCCAGCAGTGAAATGGGGCTTAGCAATCAGCCCCAGCATTTT.

The rearrangement joins TRBV5-5 to TRBJ2-5; perhaps TRBD2 as D (5 bases). V lost 1 base to trimming and J lost 0 bases, with 13 bases between them. The germline CDR1 and CDR2 sequences are SGHKS and YYEKEE (reference sequence). The CDR3 consists of 16 residues. The CDR3, as DNA: TGTGCCAGCAGCTTGACAACAGCGGAGTACCAAGAGACCCAGTACTTC. It is translated as CASSLTTAEYQETQYF.

This clone appeared a single time. The J gene is TRBJ2-1, the V gene TRBV5-1; 11 positions agree with TRBD2. Germline CDR1 SGHRS, CDR2 YFSETQ. This CDR3 region has 17 residues. V dropped 4 bases and J dropped 2; count of bases not matched to a gene: 8. The CDR3 protein is CASSPGTSGPTYNEQFF. For the CDR3, the DNA is TGCGCCAGCAGCCCGGGGACTAGCGGACCCACCTACAATGAGCAGTTCTTC. The full variable domain, rest sourced from reference TRBV5-1 and TRBJ2-1, is KAGVTQTPRYLIKTRGQQVTLSCSPISGHRSVSWYQQTPGQGLQFLFEYFSETQRNKGNFPGRFSGRQFSNSRSEMNVSTLELGDSALYLCASSPGTSGPTYNEQFFGPGTRLTVL.

V is TRBV12-3 or TRBV12-4 and J is TRBJ2-3; tentatively, D is TRBD2 (6 bases). Trimming took 5 bases from V and 4 from J, leaving 10 bases between them. The CDR3 extends over 13 amino acids. In nucleotides, the CDR3 is TGTGCCAGCAGTCCCGGGACTGCAGATACGCAGTATTTT. Translation: CASSPGTADTQYF.

On this clone: The junction shows a germline mismatch at one end, possibly a read error. The genes are TRBV3-1 (or the pseudogene TRBV3-2) and TRBJ2-2; weak D call: TRBD2 (5 bases). The CDR3 length is 15 residues. The germline gives CDR1 LGHDT, CDR2 YNNKEL (reference sequence). The CDR3 nucleotides read TGTGCCAGCAGACAAGGGCCGGGCGCGGGCGGGGAGCTGTTTTTT. Residues: CASRQGPGAGGELFF.

The V call is TRBV6-2 or TRBV6-3, the J call TRBJ1-4; 8 bases are a match to TRBD1. The CDR3 has 15 amino acids. Germline loops: CDR1 MNHEY, CDR2 SVGEGT. V trimming: 4 bases; J trimming: 6 bases; junction bases outside the gene matches: 7. The CDR3 coding sequence is TGTGCCAGCAGTTCGCGGACAGGGTATTATGAAAAACTGTTTTTT. It encodes CASSSRTGYYEKLFF.

This clone appeared once. The DNA of the CDR3 is TGTGCCAGCAGCCAAACGACAGGGGGACGGACTGAAGCTTTCTTT. This codes for CASSQTTGGRTEAFF. V and J are TRBV3-1 (or the pseudogene TRBV3-2) and TRBJ1-1; 9 bases match TRBD1. The CDR3 covers 15 residues. After removal of 2 bases from V and 5 bases from J, the junction contained 6 bases not matched to a gene. CDR1 is LGHDT, CDR2 YNNKEL, per germline (reference sequence).

The chain links TRBV9 to TRBJ2-5; D perhaps matches TRBD1 (7 bases). The V end was cut by 1 base, the J end by 3 bases, with 13 bases between. The CDR3 contains 15 residues. The germline V gene encodes CDR1 SGDLS and CDR2 YYNGEE. The CDR3 DNA sequence: TGTGCCAGCAGCGTATCCCCCAGGGGGGAAGAGACCCAGTACTTC. It yields the protein CASSVSPRGEETQYF. The full variable domain, in which reference TRBV9 and TRBJ2-5 provide the parts outside the CDR3, is DSGVTQTPKHLITATGQRVTLRCSPRSGDLSVYWYQQSLDQGLQFLIQYYNGEERAKGNILERFSAQQFPDLHSELNLSSLELGDSALYFCASSVSPRGEETQYFGPGTRLLVL.

The V gene is TRBV9, the J gene TRBJ2-1; 8 bases agree with TRBD2. The CDR3 is 15 amino acids. V lost 1 base and J lost 4; bases outside the gene matches: 4. CDR1 and CDR2 (germline): SGDLS, YYNGEE. CDR3 amino acids: CASSVMSGGYNEQFF. The CDR3 nucleotides are TGTGCCAGCAGCGTAATGAGCGGGGGATACAATGAGCAGTTCTTC. Drawing the rest from reference TRBV9 and TRBJ2-1, the complete variable domain is DSGVTQTPKHLITATGQRVTLRCSPRSGDLSVYWYQQSLDQGLQFLIQYYNGEERAKGNILERFSAQQFPDLHSELNLSSLELGDSALYFCASSVMSGGYNEQFFGPGTRLTVL.

Notes on this clone: Germline and junction disagree at one end, which may indicate a read error. CDR3 residues: CASSPNPSGPTDTQYF. The DNA for the CDR3 is TGTGCTAGCAGTCCTAACCCTAGCGGACCCACAGATACGCAGTATTTT. V and J are TRBV7-7 and TRBJ2-3; 7 bases map to TRBD2. The CDR3 extends over 16 amino acids. In germline, CDR1 is SSHAT, CDR2 FNYEAQ (reference sequence).

The rearrangement links TRBV18 to TRBJ2-7; tentatively, D is TRBD1 (6 bases). The V and J ends lost 3 bases and 6 bases respectively, with 18 bases between them. The CDR3 runs to 15 residues. CDR1 and CDR2 from the germline V gene are KGHSH and LQKENI. The CDR3 protein is CASSPGQTGSSEQYF. CDR3 DNA sequence: TGTGCCAGCTCACCTGGACAGACGGGGTCGAGCGAGCAGTACTTC.

The CDR3 spells CASNPGSTDTQYF. As DNA, the CDR3 is TGTGCCAGCAACCCGGGGAGCACAGATACGCAGTATTTT. The chain uses TRBV12-3 or TRBV12-4 and TRBJ2-3; the D gene is possibly TRBD2 (5 bases). The CDR3 spans 13 residues. V was cut by 7 bases and J by 0 bases, with 8 bases left in between.

Written as DNA, the CDR3 is TGTGCCAGCAGCCATGGACGGGGTTTAGAAGAGCTGTTTTTT. Its translation: CASSHGRGLEELFF. This sequence joins TRBV7-9 and TRBJ2-2; D possibly corresponds to TRBD2 (5 bases). The CDR3 runs 14 residues. The germline V gene encodes CDR1 SEHNR and CDR2 FQNEAQ (reference sequence). Between the trimmed V and J ends, which lost 5 bases and 11 bases, there was a span of 18 bases.

The chain employs TRBV9 and TRBJ1-4; D possibly corresponds to TRBD1 (5 bases). This CDR3 has 14 residues. Trimming removed 0 bases at V and 8 bases at J, with 11 bases between. Germline lookup yields CDR1 SGDLS and CDR2 YYNGEE. The CDR3 region is CASSVDSGGEKLFF. As DNA, the CDR3 is TGTGCCAGCAGCGTAGACTCTGGGGGGGAAAAACTGTTTTTT.

The chain combines TRBV6-2 or TRBV6-3 with TRBJ1-5; D remains unclear. Germline V lookup: CDR1 MNHEY, CDR2 SVGEGT. The CDR3 totals 16 residues. The V gene lost 2 bases and the J gene lost 0 bases, with 11 bases spanning the gap. CDR3 residues: CASSYPHPYSNQPQHF. CDR3 nucleotide sequence: TGTGCCAGCAGTTACCCACATCCATATAGCAATCAGCCCCAGCATTTT.

This clone was picked up one time. V is TRBV6-2 or TRBV6-3 and J is TRBJ1-2, with a tentative D call TRBD1 (5 bases). Looked up from germline, CDR1 is MNHEY and CDR2 is SVGEGT. CDR3 length: 16 residues. Trimming removed 2 bases at V and 6 bases at J, with 19 bases between. The CDR3 reads CASSYLSGGMEDGYTF. Here the CDR3 DNA reads TGTGCCAGCAGTTACCTGAGCGGGGGGATGGAAGATGGCTACACCTTC.

The V call is TRBV7-9, the J call TRBJ1-1, with 9 bases lining up with TRBD1. With 5 bases clipped from V and 4 bases from J, the junction kept 5 bases outside the gene matches. The CDR3 has 14 amino acids. CDR1 and CDR2 from the germline V gene are SEHNR and FQNEAQ (reference sequence). The CDR3 bases are TGTGCCAGCAGCCTAACAGGGGGCGGCACTGAAGCTTTCTTT. It yields the protein CASSLTGGGTEAFF.

This sequence joins TRBV5-4 and TRBJ2-3, with TRBD2 matching 10 bases. There are 15 residues in the CDR3. In germline, CDR1 is SGHNT, CDR2 YYREEE (reference sequence). J lost 6 bases, V lost 0 bases, and 4 bases had no gene match. The CDR3 loop is CASSLASGGGDTQYF. For the CDR3, the DNA is TGTGCCAGCAGCTTGGCTAGCGGGGGAGGTGATACGCAGTATTTT.

The V call is TRBV2, the J call TRBJ1-2; the match to TRBD1 covers 9 bases. The V segment lost 3 bases and the J segment 6 bases; nucleotides outside the gene matches: 23. The CDR3 runs to 20 residues. Germline loops: CDR1 SNHLY, CDR2 FYNNEI. The CDR3 spells CASSDNNAGQGDPLGDGYTF. Here the CDR3 DNA reads TGTGCCAGCAGTGATAATAATGCGGGACAGGGTGATCCCCTTGGAGATGGCTACACCTTC.